The entry below gives a single TCR beta chain sequence along with its context. Antigen: not known. The sample comes from a study of cytomegalovirus exposure and HLA in healthy donors. Primers for the PCR totalled 60 Vbeta and 13 Jbeta. Assay: immunoSEQ multiplex PCR; the TCRdb copy retains only in-frame clones and omits some. The sample lists 180,000 or so clones; about 59% were seen once. Germline-derived CDR1 and CDR2 are LNHDA and SQIVND (reference sequence). This CDR3 is built from 17 residues. V trimming: 6 bases; J trimming: 7 bases; junction bases outside the gene matches: 15. General observations from the study: Exclusion applied to some V segments, including TRBV6-2 and TRBV6-3, as they were indistinguishable. In vitro, three CMV-associated chains proved specific for CMV antigens. Most of the TCR beta V segments (in an earlier analysis) were productive either about 87% or about 30% of the time. Most likely, a cluster of highly shared sequence variants arose as a sequencing artifact.

The receptor was derived from a man aged 35 to 55 in good health and CMV-seronegative. V and J are TRBV19 and TRBJ2-1; 10 bases are a match to TRBD2. Specimen: PBMCs. The CDR3 here is CASSTLLAGALGNEQFF. CDR3 in DNA: TGTGCCAGTAGCACCCTCCTAGCGGGAGCGCTTGGTAATGAGCAGTTCTTC.